These T cell receptor beta chains were read from a single sample in a study of T cell repertoires in cytomegalovirus infection. MiXCR, run by TCRdb on the reads, gives a single entry per CDR3 protein. The table lists around 180,000 distinct CDR3 sequences, about 21% of them singletons. The sample was PBMCs. The origin of the receptors is a human donor in good health (CMV status not recorded). Some clones in this sample may be carry-over from other donors' samples. CDR3s include the opening cysteine and the closing phenylalanine or tryptophan. Each record gives: clone size, V gene, J gene, D gene, CDR3 DNA, CDR3 protein. D genes are given only for firm matches. Only part of the rows carry a size: once, few, many, or a class if the clone is expanded.

many	TRBV12-3/TRBV12-4	TRBJ2-2	NA	TGTGCCAGCAGTTTACTGGGAACCGGGGAGCTGTTTTTT	CASSLLGTGELFF
NA	TRBV5-1	TRBJ1-3	TRBD1	TGCGCCAGCAGCTATACAGGGGAAGCTGGAAACACCATATATTTT	CASSYTGEAGNTIYF
few	TRBV2	TRBJ1-5	NA	TGTGCCACCAGCACCCAATCAGATCAGCCCCAGCATTTT	CATSTQSDQPQHF
NA	TRBV28	TRBJ2-7	TRBD2	TGTGCCAGCGGCCCCCTGACTAGCGGTGAGCAGTACTTC	CASGPLTSGEQYF
few	TRBV19	TRBJ1-2	TRBD1	TGTGCCAGTAGTACCCGACAGGGGGCCAACTATGGCTACACCTTC	CASSTRQGANYGYTF
NA	TRBV2	TRBJ2-2	TRBD1	TGTGCCAGCAGTGCAGGGACAGGAGGACCCGGGGAGCTGTTTTTT	CASSAGTGGPGELFF
few	TRBV6-2/TRBV6-3	TRBJ2-2	TRBD1	TGTGCCAGCAGTTCCTACGGGACAGCGAACACCGGGGAGCTGTTTTTT	CASSSYGTANTGELFF
many	TRBV7-2	TRBJ1-1	NA	TGTGCCAGCACCTCCCGCTGGGCAGAGGAAGCTTTCTTT	CASTSRWAEEAFF
NA	TRBV5-1	TRBJ1-1	NA	TGCGCCAGCAGCTTGACGGGCACCATGAACACTGAAGCTTTCTTT	CASSLTGTMNTEAFF
few	TRBV29-1	TRBJ2-5	NA	TGCAGCCCCTCGGCACTCGGAGAGACCCAGTACTTC	CSPSALGETQYF
NA	TRBV5-1	TRBJ1-1	TRBD1	TGCGCCAGCAGCTTGGGAACAGGGGGCTCGACGGCTTTCTTT	CASSLGTGGSTAFF
few	TRBV10-3	TRBJ1-1	NA	TGTGCCATCAGTGAGTCGGCAGTAAAATCGAGGACTGAAGCTTTCTTT	CAISESAVKSRTEAFF
few	TRBV28	TRBJ2-5	NA	TGTGCCACCAAGACCCAAGCGGGCCGAGAGACCCAGTACTTC	CATKTQAGRETQYF
few	TRBV5-1	TRBJ1-1	NA	TGCGCCAGCAGCCAGCTCAGTGTGAACACTGAAGCTTTCTTT	CASSQLSVNTEAFF
NA	TRBV28	TRBJ2-6	NA	TGTGCCAGCAGTCTTGAGCGGGTCGGGGCCAACGTCCTGACTTTC	CASSLERVGANVLTF